The 10 T cell receptor beta chains below were found in one sample sequenced in a study of ipilimumab plus nivolumab after autologous stem cell transplantation. Only in-frame clones appear in the TCRdb table, and some are missing; sequencing was by immunoSEQ multiplex PCR. The sample includes 9,500 to 15,000 clones, about 70% of them seen just once. The source material was PBMCs, sampled in a trial of ipilimumab plus nivolumab as post-transplant consolidation. These receptors were taken from a male donor with diffuse large B-cell lymphoma.

J is TRBJ2-3 and V is TRBV30; D not certain. Trimming removed 0 bases at V and 6 bases at J, with 4 bases between. CDR3 length equals 11 residues. Germline V gives CDR1 GTSNPN, CDR2 SVGIG (reference sequence). This chain's CDR3 is CAWSVGDTQYF. The CDR3 nucleotides are TGTGCCTGGAGTGTAGGGGATACGCAGTATTTT. Drawing the rest from reference TRBV30 and TRBJ2-3, the complete variable domain is SQTIHQWPATLVQPVGSPLSLECTVEGTSNPNLYWYRQAAGRGLQLLFYSVGIGQISSEVPQNLSASRPQDRQFILSSKKLLLSDSGFYLCAWSVGDTQYFGPGTRLTVL.

The sample holds one count of this clone. V gene TRBV9 combines with J gene TRBJ2-1; the match to TRBD2 covers 8 bases. CDR1 SGDLS and CDR2 YYNGEE come from the germline V gene. The CDR3 is 16 residues long. V gave up 0 bases and J gave up 1 base; unmatched junction bases: 3. The CDR3 DNA is TGTGCCAGCAGCGTAGCGGGGGGGCAATCCTACAATGAGCAGTTCTTC. Amino acid sequence: CASSVAGGQSYNEQFF.

The genes are TRBV2 and TRBJ2-1, with 11 bases that match TRBD2. The junction had 10 bases not matched to a gene; V was cut back by 10 bases and J by 8 bases. Germline V gene lookup returns CDR1 SNHLY and CDR2 FYNNEI. The CDR3 runs to 14 residues. The CDR3 DNA is TGTGCCACCAGCGGGCTAGCGGGGGGCGATGAGCAGTTCTTC. Translating it yields CATSGLAGGDEQFF.

The chain is built from TRBV7-9 and TRBJ1-1, with D perhaps matching TRBD1 (5 bases). Per the germline V gene, CDR1 is SEHNR and CDR2 is FQNEAQ (reference sequence). This CDR3 contains 14 residues. V was trimmed by 1 base and J by 5 bases, leaving 11 bases between them. The CDR3 DNA sequence: TGTGCCAGCAGCTTAGGGGGTGAGGGGACTGAAGCTTTCTTT. Protein product: CASSLGGEGTEAFF.

This sequence joins TRBV6-1 and TRBJ2-5; TRBD2 aligns across 7 bases. There are 14 residues in the CDR3. CDR1 and CDR2 (germline): MNHNS, SASEGT. The trim removed 2 bases at V and 5 bases at J, leaving 5 bases unmatched. The CDR3 nucleotides read TGTGCCAGCAGTGAATCTAGCGGAGGGGAGACCCAGTACTTC. It translates to CASSESSGGETQYF.

This sequence joins TRBV4-3 and TRBJ2-5, with 11 bases aligning to TRBD1. The trim removed 1 base at V and 5 bases at J, leaving 6 bases unmatched. This CDR3 has 16 amino acids. Germline loops: CDR1 LGHNA, CDR2 YSLEER. The CDR3 DNA sequence: TGCGCCAGCAGCCAAGGGGACAGGGGGACGTGGGAGACCCAGTACTTC. This translates into CASSQGDRGTWETQYF.

Of note for this clone: One junction end does not reproduce the germline sequence, and a read error may be involved. J is TRBJ1-2 and V is TRBV5-1; 8 bases agree with TRBD1. Germline-derived CDR1 and CDR2 are SGHRS and YFSETQ. The CDR3 is made up of 14 amino acids. In DNA form, the CDR3 reads TGTGCCAGCAGCCCCGACAGGGGTAACTATGGCTACACCTTC. Its protein is CASSPDRGNYGYTF.

The genes are TRBV7-9 and TRBJ1-1; D possibly corresponds to TRBD1 (6 bases). V shed 1 base and J shed 7 bases, with 10 bases lying between them. Per germline, CDR1 SEHNR and CDR2 FQNEAQ (reference sequence). The CDR3 is 13 amino acids. In DNA, the CDR3 is TGTGCCAGCAGCTTAGGGGGGCTCGGTGAAGCTTTCTTT. This translates into CASSLGGLGEAFF.

This chain joins TRBV11-2 and TRBJ2-7; 11 bases line up with TRBD2. This CDR3 spans 18 amino acids. Germline lookup yields CDR1 SGHAT and CDR2 FQNNGV. V lost 0 bases to trimming and J lost 5 bases; unmatched junction nucleotides: 12. CDR3 amino acids: CASSLEASGRPSQDEQYF. The CDR3 region has the DNA TGTGCCAGCAGCTTAGAAGCTAGCGGGAGGCCCTCCCAGGACGAGCAGTACTTC.

This clone has just a few counts. The chain uses TRBV13 and TRBJ2-7, with 8 bases aligning to TRBD1. The germline CDR1 and CDR2 sequences are PRHDT and FYEKMQ (reference sequence). The CDR3 sequence is 14 residues long. Unmatched junction bases numbered 4, after V lost 0 bases and J lost 6 bases. CDR3 DNA sequence: TGTGCCAGCAGCTTAGGCGGACAGGGACTCGAGCAGTACTTC. It is translated as CASSLGGQGLEQYF. The full variable domain, its missing parts supplied by reference TRBV13 and TRBJ2-7, is AAGVIQSPRHLIKEKRETATLKCYPIPRHDTVYWYQQGPGQDPQFLISFYEKMQSDKGSIPDRFSAQQFSDYHSELNMSSLELGDSALYFCASSLGGQGLEQYFGPGTRLTVT.